This T cell receptor beta chain comes out of a study of blood T cells in healthy people across ages. Next came a second PCR, run for roughly 6 to 11 cycles, which used a sample-barcoded 5' primer along with a J-beta primer mix. TCRdb redid the calling of the 5' RACE reads with MiXCR, one entry per CDR3 protein. The top ten hold approximately 3.6% of the sample, which has 550,000 to 650,000 distinct CDR3 sequences, roughly a quarter seen once. This clonotype appeared a single time. The sample also formed part of further work on T cells of mothers and their children.

What was sequenced was blood. The origin of this receptor is a boy between 2 and 10 years old in good health.

This CDR3 reads CAISEESVGGEDIQYF. For the CDR3, the DNA is TGTGCCATCAGTGAGGAATCTGTTGGTGGCGAGGACATTCAGTACTTC. The chain links TRBV10-3 to TRBJ2-4; D not resolved. This CDR3 contains 16 residues. V was pared by 2 bases and J by 8 bases, with 19 bases between. Germline CDR1 ENHRY, CDR2 SYGVKD.